The 14 T cell receptor beta chains below were found in one sample sequenced in a study of T cells in Graves' hyperthyroidism and ophthalmopathy. The TCR beta CDR3 regions underwent amplification using RNA transcripts as the source. The HTBI primer set drove a first-round RT-PCR of the TCR CDR3. One entry per CDR3 protein, called by TCRdb with MiXCR from the multiplex PCR reads. The repertoire holds approximately 570,000 distinct CDR3 sequences, with roughly 21% as singletons. The sequenced sample consisted of blood. Receptors originate from a man aged 35 to 55 with Graves' ophthalmopathy.

This clonotype was counted ten times or more. V gene TRBV20-1 combines with J gene TRBJ2-1; possible D gene TRBD1, 5 bases. Trimming removed 3 bases from V and 4 bases from J, with 22 bases in between. There are 17 residues in the CDR3. Per germline, CDR1 DFQATT and CDR2 SNEGSKA (reference sequence). The CDR3 loop reads CSAREQGMGRKYNEQFF. In DNA, the CDR3 is TGCAGTGCTAGGGAGCAGGGCATGGGTAGAAAGTACAATGAGCAGTTCTTC.

This clonotype was seen a few times. The V gene is TRBV11-2, the J gene TRBJ2-3; 11 bases line up with TRBD2. Germline V CDR1 and CDR2: SGHAT, FQNNGV. The CDR3 covers 17 residues. V lost 6 bases, J lost 1 base, and 9 bases stayed unmatched. The CDR3: CASSFTSGGRGTDTQYF. CDR3 DNA sequence: TGTGCCAGCAGTTTTACTAGCGGGGGCCGGGGCACAGATACGCAGTATTTT. The full variable domain, rest sourced from reference TRBV11-2 and TRBJ2-3, is EAGVAQSPRYKIIEKRQSVAFWCNPISGHATLYWYQQILGQGPKLLIQFQNNGVVDDSQLPKDRFSAERLKGVDSTLKIQPAKLEDSAVYLCASSFTSGGRGTDTQYFGPGTRLTVL.

This clonotype was counted a few times. The chain has TRBV20-1 and TRBJ2-7; tentatively, D is TRBD2 (6 bases). CDR1 is DFQATT and CDR2 is SNEGSKA in the germline V gene (reference sequence). The V gene lost 4 bases and the J gene lost 0 bases, with 13 bases spanning the gap. The length of the CDR3 is 14 residues. CDR3 region: CSATLWDFSYEQYF. The DNA for the CDR3 is TGCAGTGCTACCCTATGGGACTTCTCCTACGAGCAGTACTTC.

The V call is TRBV9, the J call TRBJ2-1, with D possibly matching TRBD2 (6 bases). The germline V gene has CDR1 SGDLS and CDR2 YYNGEE. This CDR3 has 15 residues. The V end was cut by 4 bases, the J end by 5 bases, with 16 bases between. The CDR3 sequence is CASSPWDSRHNEQFF. CDR3 coding DNA: TGTGCCAGCAGCCCCTGGGACTCTAGACACAATGAGCAGTTCTTC.

In this sample, this clonotype turned up many times. V and J are TRBV7-3 and TRBJ2-2; D gene ambiguous. Trimming removed 1 base at V and 7 bases at J, with 7 bases between. The CDR3 has 13 amino acids. Germline V gives CDR1 SGHTA, CDR2 FQGTGA. The CDR3 DNA follows: TGTGCCAGCAGCTTAATTTCGGACGGGGAGCTGTTTTTT. Its protein product is CASSLISDGELFF.

This clonotype turned up a few times. The chain recombines TRBV7-9 with TRBJ2-7, with D possibly TRBD2 on 6 matching bases. This CDR3 comprises 16 residues. V lost 5 bases, J lost 6 bases, and 23 bases lay in between. Germline CDR1 SEHNR, CDR2 FQNEAQ (reference sequence). Here the CDR3 DNA reads TGTGCCAGCAGCCCCCACCCCGGCAGGGCAGCGGGCGAGCAGTACTTC. Translating gives CASSPHPGRAAGEQYF.

This clonotype occurred a few times. The chain is built from TRBV6-6 and TRBJ2-1; D unresolved. The CDR3 length is 15 residues. Trimming shortened V by 1 base and J by 6 bases, and 13 bases separated the two germline ends. Per germline, CDR1 MNHNY and CDR2 SVGAGI (reference sequence). The CDR3 region is CASSYWEGGRNEQFF. DNA of the CDR3: TGTGCCAGCAGTTACTGGGAAGGTGGGCGCAATGAGCAGTTCTTC.

This sequence joins TRBV20-1 and TRBJ2-7; 10 bases are a match to TRBD2. V dropped 4 bases and J dropped 0; count of bases not matched to a gene: 3. The CDR3 is made up of 14 amino acids. The V gene's germline CDR1 is DFQATT and CDR2 SNEGSKA (reference sequence). In DNA form, the CDR3 reads TGCAGTGCTAAACTAGCGGGGAGCTCCTACGAGCAGTACTTC. This gives the protein CSAKLAGSSYEQYF.

The rearrangement uses TRBV2 and TRBJ1-5; D is undetermined. The ends were cut back, 5 bases at V and 5 bases at J, with 13 bases in the middle. From germline, CDR1 is SNHLY and CDR2 FYNNEI. CDR3 length: 14 amino acids. The CDR3 region is CASSKMGNYQPQHF. The CDR3 nucleotides read TGTGCCAGCAGTAAAATGGGGAATTATCAGCCCCAGCATTTT.

This chain connects TRBV30 to TRBJ2-2, with D hard to call. The V end was cut by 3 bases, the J end by 5 bases, with 4 bases between. This CDR3 has 11 residues. CDR1 is GTSNPN, CDR2 SVGIG, per germline (reference sequence). The CDR3 sequence: CAWRTTGELFF. CDR3 nucleotides: TGTGCCTGGAGAACGACCGGGGAGCTGTTTTTT.

Comments on this clonotype: A junction end diverges from the germline sequence, so it may reflect a read error. The rearrangement joins TRBV27 to TRBJ2-1; a weak D match, TRBD2 (6 bases). Looked up from germline, CDR1 is MNHEY and CDR2 is SMNVEV (reference sequence). This CDR3 is built from 18 residues. CDR3 coding DNA: TGTGCCAGCAGTCCGGACTATCTCACCAACCTATCCTACGATGAGCAGTTCTTC. Its protein product is CASSPDYLTNLSYDEQFF.

The chain recombines TRBV6-1 with TRBJ1-1, with TRBD1 matching 7 bases. The CDR3 contains 14 residues. V trimming: 2 bases; J trimming: 5 bases; junction bases outside the gene matches: 5. Germline loops: CDR1 MNHNS, CDR2 SASEGT. The CDR3 here is CASSEWGQRTEAFF. The CDR3 nucleotides read TGTGCCAGCAGTGAATGGGGACAGAGAACTGAAGCTTTCTTT.

J is TRBJ1-1 and V is TRBV27; TRBD1 matches 8 bases. Unmatched junction bases numbered 7, after V lost 5 bases and J lost 5 bases. This CDR3 has 14 residues. Germline V gives CDR1 MNHEY, CDR2 SMNVEV (reference sequence). CDR3 region: CASSGYTGGTEAFF. The CDR3 bases are TGTGCCAGCAGTGGATATACAGGGGGGACTGAAGCTTTCTTT.

J is TRBJ2-5 and V is TRBV6-5; 10 bases fit TRBD2. CDR1 is MNHEY and CDR2 is SVGAGI in the germline V gene. V shed 0 bases and J 5 bases; nucleotides not matched to a gene: 9. There are 17 residues in the CDR3. The CDR3 region is CASSYSTSGIILETQYF. DNA for the CDR3: TGTGCCAGCAGTTACTCCACTAGCGGGATCATCCTCGAGACCCAGTACTTC.